A single sample gave rise to the 6 T cell receptor beta chains below, sequenced in a study of Ad26.COV2.S vaccination and SARS-CoV-2 variants. Treatment here: some 19 received Ad26.COV2.S at low or high dose, single or two shots; 5 received placebo; per-sample allocation not given. All samples were drawn on day 63, counting from the first vaccine or placebo injection. Generated by immunoSEQ multiplex PCR, the TCRdb table keeps only in-frame clones and is missing some. Among about 680,000 clones listed, approximately 88% were seen once. The sequencing here drew on peripheral blood, taken in a trial of Ad26.COV2.S vaccine versus placebo. The origin of the receptors is a person aged 18-65 years who received the Ad26.COV2.S COVID-19 vaccine or a placebo.

In this sample, this clone turned up once. The chain employs TRBV19 and TRBJ1-5; D gene ambiguous. V was cut by 0 bases and J by 4 bases, with 10 bases left in between. CDR3 length: 15 residues. Germline CDR1 reads LNHDA; CDR2 reads SQIVND (reference sequence). The CDR3 DNA follows: TGTGCCAGTAGTATAGATCTCGCACGAAATCAGCCCCAGCATTTT. It translates to CASSIDLARNQPQHF.

About this clone: The same CDR3 also results from other DNA sequences found in this sample. This chain uses TRBV5-1 with TRBJ2-7, with TRBD2 matching over 7 bases. There are 15 residues in the CDR3. The trim removed 0 bases at V and 2 bases at J, leaving 5 bases unmatched. Looked up from germline, CDR1 is SGHRS and CDR2 is YFSETQ. This CDR3 is CASSLAGGGTYEQYF. The CDR3 DNA follows: TGCGCCAGCAGCTTGGCTGGGGGGGGAACCTACGAGCAGTACTTC.

This rearrangement joins TRBV6-5 to TRBJ1-5; unclear D gene. The CDR3 is made up of 15 amino acids. CDR1 and CDR2 (germline): MNHEY, SVGAGI. The V end lost 7 bases, the J end lost 0 bases, and 13 bases lay between the germline ends. CDR3 loop: CASTPDGFSNQPQHF. Written as DNA, the CDR3 is TGTGCCAGCACTCCGGACGGTTTTAGCAATCAGCCCCAGCATTTT.

The chain is built from TRBV19 and TRBJ1-6; 7 bases are shared with TRBD1. Germline-derived CDR1 and CDR2 are LNHDA and SQIVND (reference sequence). V gave up 5 bases and J gave up 7 bases; unmatched junction bases: 8. There are 15 residues in the CDR3. The CDR3 sequence: CASSPWDRQNSPLHF. The CDR3 coding sequence is TGTGCCAGTAGTCCATGGGACAGACAAAATTCACCCCTCCACTTT.

The rearrangement links TRBV4-2 to TRBJ2-3; 8 nucleotides agree with TRBD2. The CDR3 spans 16 residues. J lost 8 bases, V lost 0 bases, and 10 bases had no gene match. The germline CDR1 and CDR2 sequences are LGHNA and YNFKEQ. The CDR3 nucleotides are TGTGCCAGCAGCCAAGAAGGAAGCGGGAGAGGAAGTACGCAGTATTTT. It is translated as CASSQEGSGRGSTQYF.

This clone was found a few times. The chain couples TRBV7-2 to TRBJ1-1; TRBD1 agrees at 7 bases. Germline V gene lookup returns CDR1 SGHTA and CDR2 FQGNSA. The CDR3 length is 13 residues. With 3 bases clipped from V and 4 bases from J, the junction kept 2 bases outside the gene matches. For the CDR3, the DNA is TGTGCCAGCAGCTTTAAGGGGGCCACTGAAGCTTTCTTT. As protein: CASSFKGATEAFF.